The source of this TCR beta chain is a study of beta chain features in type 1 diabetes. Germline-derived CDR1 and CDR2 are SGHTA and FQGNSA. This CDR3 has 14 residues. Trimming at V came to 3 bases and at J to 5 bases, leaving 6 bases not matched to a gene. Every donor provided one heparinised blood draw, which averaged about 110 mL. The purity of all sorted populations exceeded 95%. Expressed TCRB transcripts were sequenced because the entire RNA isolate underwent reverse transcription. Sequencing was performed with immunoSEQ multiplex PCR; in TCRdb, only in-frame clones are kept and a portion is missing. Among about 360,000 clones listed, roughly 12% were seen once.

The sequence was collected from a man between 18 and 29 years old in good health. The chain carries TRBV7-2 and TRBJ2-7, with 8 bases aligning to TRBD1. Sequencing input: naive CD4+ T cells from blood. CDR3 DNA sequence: TGTGCCAGCAGCTTGATGCAGGGGGCTAACGAGCAGTACTTC. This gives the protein CASSLMQGANEQYF.